This passage covers 4 T cell receptor beta chains from one sample sequenced in a study of CD8 T cells in ankylosing spondylitis. No antigens are known for them. Study conclusions and caveats: The study identified a TCR beta motif of roughly eight highly homologous variants that appeared characteristic of ankylosing spondylitis blood.

One entry per CDR3 protein, called by TCRdb with MiXCR from the 5' RACE reads. The sample yields about 90,000 distinct CDR3 sequences, approximately 9.6% seen once. Input material: blood, either unsorted or a sorted T cell fraction (not recorded which). These receptors were collected from a male donor with ankylosing spondylitis.

This clonotype has more than one count but fewer than ten. The chain links TRBV15 to TRBJ2-5; TRBD1 is a possible D gene (6 bases). CDR3 length: 15 residues. The V end lost 3 bases, the J end lost 4 bases, and 15 bases lay between the germline ends. The germline gives CDR1 LNHNV, CDR2 YYDKDF (reference sequence). CDR3 protein: CATSRPSRGPETQYF. The CDR3 DNA sequence: TGTGCCACCAGCAGGCCATCCAGGGGCCCAGAGACCCAGTACTTC.

This chain links TRBV27 with TRBJ2-1, with D perhaps assigned TRBD1 or TRBD2 (5 bases each). Trimming left V 7 bases short and J 7 bases short, with 17 bases between. CDR1 MNHEY and CDR2 SMNVEV come from the germline V gene (reference sequence). The CDR3 extends over 14 amino acids. The DNA for the CDR3 is TGTGCCAGCACTCTCTCGGGACCGGGGAATGAGCAGTTCTTC. Translating it yields CASTLSGPGNEQFF.

This clonotype was found a few times. The rearrangement joins TRBV7-9 to TRBJ2-1; the D is unclear. The CDR3 has 16 amino acids. V gave up 1 base and J gave up 9 bases, with 19 bases separating them. The germline CDR1 and CDR2 sequences are SEHNR and FQNEAQ (reference sequence). The CDR3, as DNA: TGTGCCAGCAGCTTAGTATTGGACGCCCTCGCTATTGAGCAGTTCTTC. Amino acid sequence: CASSLVLDALAIEQFF. The whole variable domain, remainder taken from reference TRBV7-9 and TRBJ2-1, is DTGVSQNPRHKITKRGQNVTFRCDPISEHNRLYWYRQTLGQGPEFLTYFQNEAQLEKSRLLSDRFSAERPKGSFSTLEIQRTEQGDSAMYLCASSLVLDALAIEQFFGPGTRLTVL.

The chain employs TRBV5-1 and TRBJ2-2, with 9 bases aligning to TRBD1. V lost 2 bases and J lost 4; bases outside the gene matches: 9. The CDR3 has 17 residues. Per germline, CDR1 SGHRS and CDR2 YFSETQ. The CDR3 loop is CASSFLYRGPGTGELFF. The CDR3 DNA sequence: TGCGCCAGCAGCTTCCTCTACAGGGGGCCCGGCACCGGGGAGCTGTTTTTT. The variable domain in full, with the rest retrieved from reference TRBV5-1 and TRBJ2-2, is KAGVTQTPRYLIKTRGQQVTLSCSPISGHRSVSWYQQTPGQGLQFLFEYFSETQRNKGNFPGRFSGRQFSNSRSEMNVSTLELGDSALYLCASSFLYRGPGTGELFFGEGSRLTVL.